The rows below give T cell receptor beta chains drawn from one sample of a study of shared clonotypes between healthy human individuals. Repertoires were generated with immunoSEQ multiplex PCR, while TCRdb's copy carries only in-frame clones and drops some. This sample has 660,000 or so clones, with approximately 96% found just once. Material for sequencing was naive CD8+ T cells sorted from blood. The source of these receptors is a woman in her 30s in good health. Each CDR3 is given with its conserved first and last residue. A D gene is named only where the DNA matches it firmly. Clone size is given for some rows only: seen once, a few or many times, or a class if the clone is expanded.

V gene	J gene	clone size	D gene	CDR3 length	CDR3 protein	CDR3 DNA
TRBV7-9	TRBJ2-2	once	-	12	CASSLKSGELFF	TGTGCCAGCAGCTTAAAGTCCGGGGAGCTGTTTTTT
TRBV2	TRBJ2-2	once	TRBD2	13	CASREWTSAELFF	TGTGCCAGCAGAGAGTGGACTAGCGCCGAGCTGTTTTTT
TRBV6-5	TRBJ2-7	-	-	13	CASSPLGVGEQYF	TGTGCCAGCAGTCCTCTTGGGGTCGGCGAGCAGTACTTC
TRBV19	TRBJ1-3	-	-	15	CASSIVAFSGNTIYF	TGTGCCAGTAGTATAGTTGCATTCTCTGGAAACACCATATATTTT
TRBV30	TRBJ2-6	-	-	12	CAWSFGANVLTF	TGTGCCTGGAGTTTTGGGGCCAACGTCCTGACTTTC
TRBV5-1	TRBJ2-3	-	-	13	CASSLLGGDTQYF	TGCGCCAGCAGCTTGTTGGGGGGTGATACGCAGTATTTT
TRBV9	TRBJ1-3	-	-	17	CASSVSGAQNSGNTIYF	TGTGCCAGCAGCGTATCAGGGGCACAAAACTCTGGAAACACCATATATTTT
TRBV6-6	TRBJ2-7	-	-	13	CASSYGVSYEQYF	TGTGCCAGCAGTTACGGGGTCTCCTACGAGCAGTACTTC
TRBV7-6	TRBJ2-3	-	TRBD2	16	CASSYGTSGKGDTQYF	TGTGCCAGCAGCTACGGGACTAGCGGGAAGGGAGATACGCAGTATTTT
TRBV7-9	TRBJ2-1	-	TRBD2	14	CASTRLAGGNEQFF	TGTGCCAGCACCCGACTAGCGGGAGGCAATGAGCAGTTCTTC
TRBV4-1	TRBJ1-2	few	-	14	CASSQGPGLYGYTF	TGCGCCAGCAGCCAAGGACCCGGACTTTATGGCTACACCTTC
TRBV7-8	TRBJ2-7	-	-	16	CASSPTGVQPIYEQYF	TGTGCCAGCAGTCCGACAGGAGTTCAACCAATCTACGAGCAGTACTTC
TRBV9	TRBJ2-3	once	TRBD2	15	CASSVGGRFADTQYF	TGTGCCAGCAGCGTCGGCGGGAGATTTGCAGATACGCAGTATTTT
TRBV9	TRBJ2-2	-	TRBD2	14	CASSSGTRTGELFF	TGTGCCAGCAGCTCCGGGACTAGGACCGGGGAGCTGTTTTTT
TRBV7-7	TRBJ2-1	-	TRBD2	19	CASSVGPGLAGGFSHEQFF	TGTGCCAGCAGCGTTGGCCCGGGACTAGCGGGAGGGTTTTCTCATGAGCAGTTCTTC
TRBV5-1	TRBJ1-1	-	TRBD1	11	CASSQDREAFF	TGCGCCAGCAGCCAGGACAGGGAAGCTTTCTTT
TRBV10-1	TRBJ2-2	-	TRBD2	15	CATWGGRRRTGELFF	TGCGCCACCTGGGGCGGGAGAAGGAGGACCGGGGAGCTGTTTTTT
TRBV13	TRBJ2-1	-	TRBD1	16	CASSFVTGGGYNEQFF	TGTGCCAGCAGCTTCGTCACAGGGGGCGGCTACAATGAGCAGTTCTTC
TRBV13	TRBJ1-1	-	-	17	CASSPPVSRDTNTEAFF	TGTGCCAGCAGCCCGCCTGTCTCCCGGGATACCAACACTGAAGCTTTCTTT
TRBV29-1	TRBJ1-2	-	TRBD1	13	CSVTGGRDYGYTF	TGCAGCGTCACAGGGGGGAGGGACTATGGCTACACCTTC
TRBV10-3	TRBJ1-3	-	-	11	CAISEGNTIYF	TGTGCCATCAGTGAGGGGAACACCATATATTTT
TRBV15	TRBJ1-5	-	TRBD1	16	CATSSSTWTGGKPQHF	TGTGCCACCAGCAGCAGTACCTGGACAGGGGGTAAACCCCAGCATTTT
TRBV4-1	TRBJ2-1	-	-	15	CASSQPWGEGNEQFF	TGCGCCAGCAGCCAGCCCTGGGGGGAAGGGAATGAGCAGTTCTTC
TRBV28	TRBJ2-1	-	-	12	CASRDWDNEQFF	TGTGCCAGCAGGGACTGGGACAATGAGCAGTTCTTC
TRBV7-3	TRBJ2-1	-	-	14	CASSAGEIYNEQFF	TGTGCCAGCAGCGCTGGAGAGATCTACAATGAGCAGTTCTTC
TRBV27	TRBJ2-1	-	TRBD2	14	CASTASGSISEQFF	TGTGCCAGCACTGCTAGCGGGAGTATCTCTGAGCAGTTCTTC
TRBV4-2	TRBJ2-7	-	TRBD2	18	CASSQESSGEWGSYEQYF	TGTGCCAGCAGCCAAGAATCTAGCGGCGAATGGGGCTCCTACGAGCAGTACTTC
TRBV19	TRBJ2-1	-	TRBD2	15	CASSAGTSGYNEQFF	TGTGCCAGTAGTGCCGGGACTAGCGGCTACAATGAGCAGTTCTTC
TRBV5-1	TRBJ1-1	once	-	17	CASSLEPLIWPDTEAFF	TGCGCCAGCAGCTTGGAACCTTTAATATGGCCGGACACTGAAGCTTTCTTT
TRBV7-9	TRBJ1-5	-	-	15	CASSAPDSPSQPQHF	TGTGCCAGCAGCGCCCCCGATAGTCCGTCTCAGCCCCAGCATTTT
TRBV5-4	TRBJ1-1	-	-	12	CASSFGDTEAFF	TGTGCCAGCAGCTTCGGCGACACTGAAGCTTTCTTT
TRBV27	TRBJ2-5	-	TRBD2	14	CASSSGLAGKTQYF	TGTGCCAGCAGTTCAGGACTAGCGGGAAAGACCCAGTACTTC
TRBV5-6	TRBJ1-3	-	-	15	CASSLVGGSGNAIYF	TGTGCCAGCAGCTTGGTTGGAGGATCTGGAAACGCCATATATTTT
TRBV7-9	TRBJ2-3	-	-	15	CASSLIGEVTDTQYF	TGTGCCAGCAGCTTAATCGGGGAGGTCACAGATACGCAGTATTTT
TRBV7-9	TRBJ2-1	once	-	15	CASSLSESSYNEQFF	TGTGCCAGCAGCTTATCGGAAAGCTCCTACAATGAGCAGTTCTTC
TRBV27	TRBJ2-5	-	-	15	CASSPDGQQQETQYF	TGTGCCAGCAGTCCCGACGGACAGCAACAAGAGACCCAGTACTTC
TRBV28	TRBJ1-5	-	-	16	CASSRDQGIRNQPQHF	TGTGCCAGCAGCCGGGACCAGGGTATCCGCAATCAGCCCCAGCATTTT
TRBV19	TRBJ2-7	-	TRBD2	15	CASSTPSGSSYEQYF	TGTGCCAGTAGTACCCCTAGCGGGAGTTCCTACGAGCAGTACTTC
TRBV30	TRBJ1-1	few	-	11	CAWQGNTEAFF	TGTGCCTGGCAGGGGAACACTGAAGCTTTCTTT
TRBV5-1	TRBJ1-1	-	TRBD1	21	CASSLIARWDQPGQGAAEAFF	TGCGCCAGCAGCTTGATAGCCCGTTGGGACCAGCCGGGACAGGGGGCTGCTGAAGCTTTCTTT
TRBV27	TRBJ2-2	-	-	14	CASSSLANTGELFF	TGTGCCAGCAGTTCACTAGCTAACACCGGGGAGCTGTTTTTT
TRBV28	TRBJ2-7	once	TRBD2	15	CASREGLAGGGEQYF	TGTGCCAGCAGAGAGGGACTAGCGGGAGGGGGCGAGCAGTACTTC
TRBV19	TRBJ2-7	-	-	14	CASSITGTSYEQYF	TGTGCCAGTAGTATAACAGGCACGTCCTACGAGCAGTACTTC
TRBV27	TRBJ2-2	few	-	13	CASRALVTGELFF	TGTGCCAGCAGGGCCCTCGTGACCGGGGAGCTGTTTTTT
TRBV19	TRBJ1-1	-	-	12	CASRVGAGEAFF	TGTGCCAGTCGAGTAGGGGCAGGTGAAGCTTTCTTT
TRBV5-6	TRBJ2-7	-	TRBD2	16	CASSLGLGLAVYEQYF	TGTGCCAGCAGCTTGGGGCTAGGGCTAGCGGTTTACGAGCAGTACTTC
TRBV13	TRBJ1-1	-	-	14	CASSSNPPNTEAFF	TGTGCCAGCAGCTCGAATCCACCGAACACTGAAGCTTTCTTT
TRBV7-8	TRBJ1-5	-	TRBD1	18	CASSFLGQGRVFDQPQHF	TGTGCCAGCAGCTTTCTCGGACAGGGGAGGGTATTTGATCAGCCCCAGCATTTT
TRBV9	TRBJ2-7	-	-	13	CASSVGGSYEQYF	TGTGCCAGCAGCGTAGGGGGATCCTACGAGCAGTACTTC
TRBV7-2	TRBJ1-4	-	-	15	CASSATGVANEKLFF	TGTGCCAGCAGCGCTACAGGTGTTGCTAATGAAAAACTGTTTTTT